The clone carrying this TCR beta chain was seen a few times. The antigen is not known. This sample is drawn from a study of blood T cells in healthy people across ages. Overall study findings and caveats: Researchers deemed the diversity estimates from one million T cells underestimates. Diversity was higher, and naive CD4+ cells more numerous, in long-lived donors than in aged donors. Significant beta diversity loss was already apparent by age about 39, declining roughly linearly.

V shed 4 bases and J shed 7 bases, with 19 bases lying between them. Germline values: CDR1 DFQATT, CDR2 SNEGSKA (reference sequence). The CDR3 loop spans 14 amino acids. Together with a sample-barcoded 5' primer, a J-beta primer mix was included in a second PCR lasting about 6 to 11 cycles. Per sample, CDR3-containing paired-end reads numbered at least 2.5 million. In TCRdb, the 5' RACE reads were re-called with MiXCR into one record per CDR3 protein. The repertoire holds roughly 1,700,000 distinct CDR3 sequences, with about 30% as singletons. The receptor was derived from a woman aged 25 to 39 in good health. The chain links TRBV20-1 to TRBJ1-2, with TRBD1 as a possible D gene (5 bases). Material for sequencing was blood. The CDR3 spells CSAMGHGARGGYTF. CDR3 DNA: TGCAGTGCTATGGGCCACGGGGCCCGTGGTGGCTACACCTTC.